The TCR beta chain under discussion was sequenced for a study of T cell repertoires in cytomegalovirus infection (dated by TCRdb to about 2019). For context, the study as a whole: The HLA type of each donor mattered for the analysis, because public TCR beta signatures pointed to carriage of CMV infection along with the matching HLA type. Overall study results and their limits: Cumulative frequency of public TCR beta family members discriminated carriers of CMV infection plus the relevant HLA type in this cohort and an independent approximately 360-donor cohort. The ex vivo response was dominated by HLA-C-restricted CMV-specific TCR beta clonotypes, which also provided the single most frequent clonotype in two of eight donors.

V loses 0 bases, J loses 9 bases, and the germline ends lie 11 bases apart. The CDR3 runs 14 amino acids, cysteine and phenylalanine included. Here the CDR3 DNA is all that survives: 42 bases in frame from base 1. CDR1 and CDR2 (SNHLY, FYNNEI) derive from the germline V gene. This clonotype was seen a few times. The antigen it binds to is not known. Base qualities are not provided; no much larger clone lies one nucleotide away. TCRdb records Illumina HiSeq 1500 as the sequencer. Using fastp at Q25 and MiXCR, TCRdb reprocessed the public reads and kept productive beta chains. All rows with the same CDR3 protein become a single entry with the most common DNA and genes. A total of hundreds of thousands of distinct CDR3 sequences appear in this sample, roughly a quarter of them only once. Of the sample, approximately 8% falls within the top ten clones.

This TCR came from a human donor in good health (CMV status not recorded). Some clones in this sample may be carry-over from other donors' samples. The sequence joins TRBV2 to TRBJ1-4; the D gene cannot be named for sure. The source material was CD8+ T cells from PBMCs. The CDR3 protein: CASSEAEGRKKLFF. The DNA is as follows: TGTGCCAGCAGTGAAGCGGAAGGGAGAAAAAAACTGTTTTTT.